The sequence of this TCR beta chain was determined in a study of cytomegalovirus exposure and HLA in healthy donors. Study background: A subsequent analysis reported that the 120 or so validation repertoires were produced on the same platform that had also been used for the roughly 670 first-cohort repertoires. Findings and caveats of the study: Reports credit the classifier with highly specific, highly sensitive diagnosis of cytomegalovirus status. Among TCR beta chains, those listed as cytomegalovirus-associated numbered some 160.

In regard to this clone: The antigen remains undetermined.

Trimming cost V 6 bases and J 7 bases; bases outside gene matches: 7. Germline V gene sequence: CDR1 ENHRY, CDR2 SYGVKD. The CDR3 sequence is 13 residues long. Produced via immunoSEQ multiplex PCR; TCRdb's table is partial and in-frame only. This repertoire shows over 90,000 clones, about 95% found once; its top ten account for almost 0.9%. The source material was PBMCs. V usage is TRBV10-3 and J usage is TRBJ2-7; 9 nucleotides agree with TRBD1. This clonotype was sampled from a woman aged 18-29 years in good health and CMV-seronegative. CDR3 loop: CAISRTGDLEQYF. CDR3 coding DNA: TGTGCCATCAGCCGGACAGGGGATCTGGAGCAGTACTTC.